This T cell receptor (beta chain) came from a study of CXCR3-negative and CXCR3-positive naive CD8 T cells. Points on this clonotype: Its antigen is still unknown.

Germline V gene data show CDR1 as KGHDR and CDR2 as SFDVKD. The CDR3 is 14 residues long. Study-level results: CXCR3 expression partially decreased after cryopreservation; most assays used fresh PBMCs. Naive cells that were CXCR3-negative or CXCR3-positive used TRBV-TRBJ genes alike, while memory cells diverged. For memory CD8+ cells diversity was much lower, but both naive subsets had comparably high diversity. CXCR3-positive naive cells had TRB CDR3s that were more hydrophobic than CXCR3-negative naive cells had.

The libraries of TRB cDNA were constructed through 5' RACE using UMI labels. TCRdb derives one entry per CDR3 protein from the 5' RACE reads, leaving out DNA. This table lists tens of thousands of distinct CDR3 sequences. The sequencing sample was made of naive CXCR3+ CD8+ T cells from blood. Subset in this sample: CD45RO-CCR7+CD27+CD95- naive CD8+ T cells expressing CXCR3 (TNR3+). V gene TRBV24-1 combines with J gene TRBJ2-5; the D call of TRBD1 rests on TCRdb alone, since no DNA is present to check it. The sequence derives from a human donor in good health. Some clones in this sample may be carry-over from other donors' samples. This CDR3 reads CATSDLGTQETQYF.